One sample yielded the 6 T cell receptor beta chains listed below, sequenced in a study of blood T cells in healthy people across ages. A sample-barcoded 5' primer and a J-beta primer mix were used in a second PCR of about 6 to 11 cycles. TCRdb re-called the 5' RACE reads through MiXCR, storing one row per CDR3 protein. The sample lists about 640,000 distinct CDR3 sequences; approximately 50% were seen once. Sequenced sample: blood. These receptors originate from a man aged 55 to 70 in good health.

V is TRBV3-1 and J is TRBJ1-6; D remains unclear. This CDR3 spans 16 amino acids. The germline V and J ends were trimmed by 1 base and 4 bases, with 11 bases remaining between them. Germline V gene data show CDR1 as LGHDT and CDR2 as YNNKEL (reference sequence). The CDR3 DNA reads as TGTGCCAGCAGCCAAGTTGACTCCTGGTATAATTCACCCCTCCACTTT. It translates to CASSQVDSWYNSPLHF.

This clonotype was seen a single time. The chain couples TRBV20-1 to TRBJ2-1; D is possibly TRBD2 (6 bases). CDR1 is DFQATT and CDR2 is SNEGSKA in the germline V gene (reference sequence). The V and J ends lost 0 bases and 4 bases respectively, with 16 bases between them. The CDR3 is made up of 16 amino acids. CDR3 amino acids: CSARDLSGVDYNEQFF. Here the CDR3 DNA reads TGCAGTGCTAGAGATCTATCGGGAGTCGATTACAATGAGCAGTTCTTC.

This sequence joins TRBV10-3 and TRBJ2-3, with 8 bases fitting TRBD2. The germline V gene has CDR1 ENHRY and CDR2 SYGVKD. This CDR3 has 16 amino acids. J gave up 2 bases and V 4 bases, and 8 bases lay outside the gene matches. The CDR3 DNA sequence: TGTGCCATCAGTGGTGCCAGCGGGGGTCACACAGATACGCAGTATTTT. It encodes CAISGASGGHTDTQYF.

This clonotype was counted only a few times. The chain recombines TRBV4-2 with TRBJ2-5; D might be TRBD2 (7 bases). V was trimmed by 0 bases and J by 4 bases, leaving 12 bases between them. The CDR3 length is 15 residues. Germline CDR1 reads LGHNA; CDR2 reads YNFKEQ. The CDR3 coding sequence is TGTGCCAGCAGCCAAGAATGGCGGGGGCTAGAGACCCAGTACTTC. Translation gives CASSQEWRGLETQYF.

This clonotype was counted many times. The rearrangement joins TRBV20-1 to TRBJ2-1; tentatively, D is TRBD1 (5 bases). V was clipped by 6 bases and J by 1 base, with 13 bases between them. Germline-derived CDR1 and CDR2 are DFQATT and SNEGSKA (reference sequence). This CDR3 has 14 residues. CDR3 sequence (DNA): TGCAGTGCCCCAGACAGCTATTCCTACAATGAGCAGTTCTTC. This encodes CSAPDSYSYNEQFF.

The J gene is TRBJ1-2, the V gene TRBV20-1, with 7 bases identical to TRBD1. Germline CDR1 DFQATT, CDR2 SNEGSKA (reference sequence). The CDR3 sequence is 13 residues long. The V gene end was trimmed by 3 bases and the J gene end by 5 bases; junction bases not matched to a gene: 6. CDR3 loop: CSARDRLQYGYTF. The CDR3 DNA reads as TGCAGTGCTAGGGACAGGCTCCAGTATGGCTACACCTTC.